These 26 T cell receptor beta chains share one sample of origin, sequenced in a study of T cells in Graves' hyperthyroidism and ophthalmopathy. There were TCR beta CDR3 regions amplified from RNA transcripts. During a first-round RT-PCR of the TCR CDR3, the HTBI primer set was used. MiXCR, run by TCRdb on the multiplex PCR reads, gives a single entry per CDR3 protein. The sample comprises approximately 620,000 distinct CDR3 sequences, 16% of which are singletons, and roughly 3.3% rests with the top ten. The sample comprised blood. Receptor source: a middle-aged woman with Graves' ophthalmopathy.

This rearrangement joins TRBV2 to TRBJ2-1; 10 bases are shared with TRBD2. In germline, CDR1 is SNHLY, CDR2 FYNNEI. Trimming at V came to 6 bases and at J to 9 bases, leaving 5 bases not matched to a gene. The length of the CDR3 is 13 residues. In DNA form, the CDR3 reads TGTGCCAGCAGGGGGACTAGCGTGGGTGAGCAGTTCTTC. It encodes CASRGTSVGEQFF.

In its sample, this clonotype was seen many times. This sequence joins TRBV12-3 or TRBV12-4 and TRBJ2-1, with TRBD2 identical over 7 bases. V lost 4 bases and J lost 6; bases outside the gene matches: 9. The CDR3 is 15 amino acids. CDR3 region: CASSYGAGVGNEQFF. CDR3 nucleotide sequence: TGTGCCAGCAGTTACGGGGCGGGGGTTGGCAATGAGCAGTTCTTC.

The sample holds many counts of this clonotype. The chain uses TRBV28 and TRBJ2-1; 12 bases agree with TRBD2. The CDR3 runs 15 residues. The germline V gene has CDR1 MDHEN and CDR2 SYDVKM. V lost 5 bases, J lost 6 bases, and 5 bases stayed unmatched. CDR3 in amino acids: CASSGGTSGSNEQFF. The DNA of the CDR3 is TGTGCCAGCAGTGGAGGGACTAGCGGGTCCAATGAGCAGTTCTTC.

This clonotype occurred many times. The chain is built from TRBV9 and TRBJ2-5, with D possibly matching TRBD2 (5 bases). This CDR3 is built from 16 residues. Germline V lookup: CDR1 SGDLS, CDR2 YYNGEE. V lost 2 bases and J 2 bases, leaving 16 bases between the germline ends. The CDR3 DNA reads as TGTGCCAGCAGCGTGGGTATCCAAGAGGGACAAGAGACCCAGTACTTC. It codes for CASSVGIQEGQETQYF.

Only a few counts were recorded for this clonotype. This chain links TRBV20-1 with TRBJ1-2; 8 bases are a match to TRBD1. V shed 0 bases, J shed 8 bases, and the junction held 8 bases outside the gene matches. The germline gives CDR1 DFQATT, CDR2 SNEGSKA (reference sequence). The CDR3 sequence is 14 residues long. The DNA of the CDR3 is TGCAGTGCTAGAGAGTCCCTCAGGGGGCAAGGCTACACCTTC. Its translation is CSARESLRGQGYTF.

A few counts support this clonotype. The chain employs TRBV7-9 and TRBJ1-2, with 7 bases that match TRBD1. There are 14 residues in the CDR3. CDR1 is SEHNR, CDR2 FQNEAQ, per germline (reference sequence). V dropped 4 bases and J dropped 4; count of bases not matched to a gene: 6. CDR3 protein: CASSSETGIYGYTF. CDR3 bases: TGTGCCAGCAGCTCTGAGACAGGGATCTATGGCTACACCTTC. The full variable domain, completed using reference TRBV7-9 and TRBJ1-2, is DTGVSQNPRHKITKRGQNVTFRCDPISEHNRLYWYRQTLGQGPEFLTYFQNEAQLEKSRLLSDRFSAERPKGSFSTLEIQRTEQGDSAMYLCASSSETGIYGYTFGSGTRLTVV.

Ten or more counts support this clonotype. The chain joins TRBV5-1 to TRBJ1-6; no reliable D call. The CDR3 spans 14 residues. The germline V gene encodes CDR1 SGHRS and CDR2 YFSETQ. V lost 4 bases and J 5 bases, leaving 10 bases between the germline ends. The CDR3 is CASSARTDNSPLHF. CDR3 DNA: TGCGCCAGCAGCGCCAGGACTGATAATTCACCCCTCCACTTT.

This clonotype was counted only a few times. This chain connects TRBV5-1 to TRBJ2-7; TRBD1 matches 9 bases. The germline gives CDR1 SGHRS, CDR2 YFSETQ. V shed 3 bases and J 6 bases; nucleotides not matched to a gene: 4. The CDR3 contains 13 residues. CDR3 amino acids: CASSSTDRGEQYF. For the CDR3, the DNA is TGCGCCAGCAGCTCGACGGACAGGGGCGAGCAGTACTTC.

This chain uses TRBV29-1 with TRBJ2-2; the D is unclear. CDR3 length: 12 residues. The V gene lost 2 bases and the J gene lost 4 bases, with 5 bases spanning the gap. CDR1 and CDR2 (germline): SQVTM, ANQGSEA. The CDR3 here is CSVERSTGELFF. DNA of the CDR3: TGCAGCGTTGAAAGGTCCACCGGGGAGCTGTTTTTT.

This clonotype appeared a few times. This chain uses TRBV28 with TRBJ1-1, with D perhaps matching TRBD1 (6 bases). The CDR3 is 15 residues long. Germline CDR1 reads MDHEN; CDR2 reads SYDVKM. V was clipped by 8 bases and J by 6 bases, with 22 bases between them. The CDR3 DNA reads TGTGCCAGCTCCGGTGACCGGCAGGGGTCGGCTGAAGCTTTCTTT. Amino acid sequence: CASSGDRQGSAEAFF.

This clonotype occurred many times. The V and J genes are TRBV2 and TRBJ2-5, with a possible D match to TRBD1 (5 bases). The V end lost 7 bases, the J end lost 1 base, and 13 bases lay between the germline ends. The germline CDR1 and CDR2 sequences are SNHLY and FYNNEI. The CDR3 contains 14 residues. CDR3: CASILGVPQETQYF. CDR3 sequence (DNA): TGTGCCAGCATTTTAGGGGTCCCCCAAGAGACCCAGTACTTC.

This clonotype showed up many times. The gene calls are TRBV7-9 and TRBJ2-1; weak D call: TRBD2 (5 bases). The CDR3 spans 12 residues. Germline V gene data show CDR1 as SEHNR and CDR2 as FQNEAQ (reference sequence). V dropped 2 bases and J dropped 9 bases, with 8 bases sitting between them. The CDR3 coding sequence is TGTGCCAGCAGCTTAAAAGAGGGTGAGCAGTTCTTC. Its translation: CASSLKEGEQFF.

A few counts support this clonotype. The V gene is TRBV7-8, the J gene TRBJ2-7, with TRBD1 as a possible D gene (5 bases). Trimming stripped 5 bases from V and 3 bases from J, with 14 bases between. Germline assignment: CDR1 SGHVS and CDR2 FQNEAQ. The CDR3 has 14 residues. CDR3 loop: CASSQTRVFYEQYF. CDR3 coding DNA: TGTGCCAGCAGCCAAACCAGGGTTTTCTACGAGCAGTACTTC. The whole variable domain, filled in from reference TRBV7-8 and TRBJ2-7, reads GAGVSQSPRYKVAKRGQDVALRCDPISGHVSLFWYQQALGQGPEFLTYFQNEAQLDKSGLPSDRFFAERPEGSVSTLKIQRTQQEDSAVYLCASSQTRVFYEQYFGPGTRLTVT.

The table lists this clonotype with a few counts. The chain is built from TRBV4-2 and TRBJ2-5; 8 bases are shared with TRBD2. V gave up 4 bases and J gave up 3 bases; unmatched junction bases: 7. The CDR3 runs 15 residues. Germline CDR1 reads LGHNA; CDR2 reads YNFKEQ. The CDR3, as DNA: TGTGCCAGCAGCCCTTGGACTAGCTCGGAAGAGACCCAGTACTTC. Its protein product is CASSPWTSSEETQYF.

This chain's CDR3 is CSARAPLIDTQYF. CDR3 nucleotides: TGCAGTGCTAGAGCCCCTCTTATAGATACGCAGTATTTT. The V and J genes are TRBV20-1 and TRBJ2-3; D gene ambiguous. Trimming left V 1 base short and J 5 bases short, with 10 bases between. Germline V gene lookup returns CDR1 DFQATT and CDR2 SNEGSKA (reference sequence). There are 13 residues in the CDR3.

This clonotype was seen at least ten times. The DNA of the CDR3 is TGCAGTGCCCCCGAAGGTACAGCTGCGCAGTATTTT. Its translation: CSAPEGTAAQYF. V usage is TRBV20-1 and J usage is TRBJ2-3; D ambiguous. The CDR3 sequence is 12 residues long. Trimming pared 6 bases from V and 10 bases from J, leaving 17 bases between. Germline CDR1 reads DFQATT; CDR2 reads SNEGSKA (reference sequence).

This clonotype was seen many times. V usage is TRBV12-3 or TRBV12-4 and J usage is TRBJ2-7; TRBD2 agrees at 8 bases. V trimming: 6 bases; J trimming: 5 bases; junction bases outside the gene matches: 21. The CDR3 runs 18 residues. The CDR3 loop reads CASSLFRLEARGVNEQYF. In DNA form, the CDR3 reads TGTGCCAGCAGCCTCTTCCGATTGGAGGCGCGGGGGGTAAACGAGCAGTACTTC.

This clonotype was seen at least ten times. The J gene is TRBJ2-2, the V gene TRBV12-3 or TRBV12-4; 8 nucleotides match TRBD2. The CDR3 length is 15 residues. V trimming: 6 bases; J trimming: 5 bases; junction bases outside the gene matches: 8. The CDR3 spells CASSFGGAPTGELFF. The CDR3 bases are TGTGCCAGCAGCTTCGGGGGGGCCCCAACCGGGGAGCTGTTTTTT.

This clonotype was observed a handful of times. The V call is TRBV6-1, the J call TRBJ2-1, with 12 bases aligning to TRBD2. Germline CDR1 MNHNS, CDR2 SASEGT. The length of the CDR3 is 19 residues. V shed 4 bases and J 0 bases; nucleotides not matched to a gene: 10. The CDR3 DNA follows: TGTGCCAGCAGTGGTCCAGGACTAGCGGGACTCTTCTCCTACAATGAGCAGTTCTTC. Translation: CASSGPGLAGLFSYNEQFF.

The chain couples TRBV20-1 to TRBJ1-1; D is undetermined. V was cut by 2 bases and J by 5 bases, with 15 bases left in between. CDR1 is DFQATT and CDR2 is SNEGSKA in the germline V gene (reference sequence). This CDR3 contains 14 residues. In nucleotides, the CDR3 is TGCAGTGCTAGACACAGTTTACTAACTACTGAAGCTTTCTTT. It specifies CSARHSLLTTEAFF.

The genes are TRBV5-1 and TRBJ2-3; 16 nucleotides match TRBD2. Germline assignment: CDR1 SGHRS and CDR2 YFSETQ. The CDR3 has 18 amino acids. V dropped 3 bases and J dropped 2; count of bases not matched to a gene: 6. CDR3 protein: CASSSGTSGGDLTDTQYF. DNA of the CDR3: TGCGCCAGCAGCTCCGGGACTAGCGGGGGGGACCTCACAGATACGCAGTATTTT.

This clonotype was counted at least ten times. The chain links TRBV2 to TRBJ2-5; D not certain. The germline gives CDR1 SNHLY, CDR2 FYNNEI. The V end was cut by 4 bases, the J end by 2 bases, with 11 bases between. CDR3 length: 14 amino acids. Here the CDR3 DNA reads TGTGCCAGCAGTGGCGGAGCCTTACAAGAGACCCAGTACTTC. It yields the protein CASSGGALQETQYF.

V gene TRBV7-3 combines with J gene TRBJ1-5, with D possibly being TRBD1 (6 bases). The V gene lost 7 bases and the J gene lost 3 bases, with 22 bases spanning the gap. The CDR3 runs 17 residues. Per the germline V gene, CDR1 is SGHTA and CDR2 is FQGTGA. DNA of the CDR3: TGTGCCAGCACCCATCTTGGGGGACGACAGGACAATCAGCCCCAGCATTTT. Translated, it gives CASTHLGGRQDNQPQHF.

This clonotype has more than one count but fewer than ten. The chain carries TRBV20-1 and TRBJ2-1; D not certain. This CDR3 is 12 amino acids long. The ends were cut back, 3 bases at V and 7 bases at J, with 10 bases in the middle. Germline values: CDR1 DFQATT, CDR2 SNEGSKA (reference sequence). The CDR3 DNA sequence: TGCAGTGCTAGTTGGTCAGTTAATGAGCAGTTCTTC. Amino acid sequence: CSASWSVNEQFF.

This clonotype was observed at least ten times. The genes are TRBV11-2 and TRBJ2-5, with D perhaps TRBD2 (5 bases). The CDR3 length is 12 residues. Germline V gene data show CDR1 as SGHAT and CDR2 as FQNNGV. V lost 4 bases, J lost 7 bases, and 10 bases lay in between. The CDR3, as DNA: TGTGCCAGCAGCTGGGAAGGAGGGACCCAGTACTTC. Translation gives CASSWEGGTQYF.

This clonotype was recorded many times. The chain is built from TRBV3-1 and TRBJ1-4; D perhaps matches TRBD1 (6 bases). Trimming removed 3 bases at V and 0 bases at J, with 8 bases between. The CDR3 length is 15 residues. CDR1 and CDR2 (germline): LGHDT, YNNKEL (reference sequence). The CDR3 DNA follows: TGTGCCAGCAGCCACCACAGGGCAACTAATGAAAAACTGTTTTTT. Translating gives CASSHHRATNEKLFF.